Listed below are T cell receptor beta chains from one sample, sequenced in a study of blood T cell repertoires in COVID-19. Libraries were prepared by immunoSEQ multiplex PCR; TCRdb keeps only in-frame clonotypes and omits some of them. The sample includes tens of thousands of clones, more than 70% of them seen just once. Sample: peripheral blood. The receptors here all came from a man between 70 and 80 years old with acute or convalescent COVID-19. Each CDR3 is given with its conserved first and last residue. D genes are given only for firm matches. Clone size appears in some rows only: once, few, many, or a class for an expanded clone.

D: TRBD1; V: TRBV6-5; J: TRBJ1-1; size: NA; DNA: TGTGCCAGCAGTTACACACGACAGGGTGGGAACACTGAAGCTTTCTTT; CDR3: CASSYTRQGGNTEAFF
D: NA; V: TRBV18; J: TRBJ1-1; size: NA; DNA: TGTGCCAGCTCCCTGGGGGGGGGAATGAACACTGAAGCTTTCTTT; CDR3: CASSLGGGMNTEAFF
D: NA; V: TRBV5-4; J: TRBJ2-5; size: NA; DNA: TGTGCCAGCAGTTCGAGTCAGACCCAGTACTTC; CDR3: CASSSSQTQYF
D: NA; V: TRBV6-5; J: TRBJ1-1; size: NA; DNA: TGTGCCAGCGACTCCCCATTTGCTTTCTTT; CDR3: CASDSPFAFF
D: TRBD1; V: TRBV2; J: TRBJ2-7; size: NA; DNA: TGTGCCAGCCGATTTACAGGGGGCTCCTACGAGCAGTACTTC; CDR3: CASRFTGGSYEQYF
D: NA; V: TRBV19; J: TRBJ1-5; size: NA; DNA: TGTGCCAGTAGTATCCACGAAGCGGCGGGCGGTCAGCCCCAGCATTTT; CDR3: CASSIHEAAGGQPQHF
D: NA; V: TRBV28; J: TRBJ1-2; size: NA; DNA: TGTGCCAGCAGCCCCATAAGTACACACCACTATGGCTACACCTTC; CDR3: CASSPISTHHYGYTF
D: NA; V: TRBV6-5; J: TRBJ2-1; size: NA; DNA: TGTGCCAGCACAGTGAGCGGTCACAATGAGCAGTTCTTC; CDR3: CASTVSGHNEQFF
D: TRBD1; V: TRBV24-1; J: TRBJ2-3; size: NA; DNA: TGTGCCACCAGTGATTTGGGGACAGGGGGGGGCCCAGATACGCAGTATTTT; CDR3: CATSDLGTGGGPDTQYF
D: TRBD1; V: TRBV2; J: TRBJ1-5; size: NA; DNA: TGTGCCAGCACCGAGCTACTGGGACAGGGGAGGATCAAGCCCCAGCATTTT; CDR3: CASTELLGQGRIKPQHF
D: TRBD2; V: TRBV5-4; J: TRBJ2-5; size: NA; DNA: TGTGCCAGCAGTTCTACCCGGGGAGCGGGGTTTTGGGAGACCCAGTACTTC; CDR3: CASSSTRGAGFWETQYF
D: NA; V: TRBV24-1; J: TRBJ2-1; size: NA; DNA: TGTGCCACCAGTCAAGGGGGAAGCGATGAGCAGTTCTTC; CDR3: CATSQGGSDEQFF
D: NA; V: TRBV9; J: TRBJ2-3; size: once; DNA: TGTGCCAGCAGCCCCCAAGCGGGCACAGATACGCAGTATTTT; CDR3: CASSPQAGTDTQYF
D: TRBD1; V: TRBV28; J: TRBJ1-2; size: NA; DNA: TGTGCCAGCAGTTTGCCTAATCCGGGACAGACGATTGGCTACACCTTC; CDR3: CASSLPNPGQTIGYTF
D: NA; V: TRBV5-4; J: TRBJ2-1; size: NA; DNA: TGTGCCAGCAGCTGGACAGTTGACAATGAGCAGTTCTTC; CDR3: CASSWTVDNEQFF
D: TRBD2; V: TRBV18; J: TRBJ2-2; size: NA; DNA: TGTGCCAGCTCAACAGCTAGCGGGAAGGACACCGGGGAGCTGTTTTTT; CDR3: CASSTASGKDTGELFF
D: NA; V: TRBV6-6; J: TRBJ1-6; size: NA; DNA: TGTGCCAGCAGGCCCAGGGCCGGTTCACCCCTCCACTTT; CDR3: CASRPRAGSPLHF
D: TRBD2; V: TRBV4-1; J: TRBJ2-7; size: NA; DNA: TGCGCCAGCAGCCAAGGCTCGGGGGGGAGCTACGAGCAGTACTTC; CDR3: CASSQGSGGSYEQYF
D: NA; V: TRBV6-5; J: TRBJ2-2; size: NA; DNA: TGTGCCCTACGGGGGAACACCGGGGAGCTGTTTTTT; CDR3: CALRGNTGELFF
D: NA; V: TRBV5-6; J: TRBJ2-1; size: NA; DNA: TGTGCCAGCAGCTTGACGGGATCTCCCTACAATGAGCAGTTCTTC; CDR3: CASSLTGSPYNEQFF
D: NA; V: TRBV6-2/TRBV6-3; J: TRBJ1-5; size: NA; DNA: TGTGCCAGCAGTCAGGGATATTTGCCCCAGCATTTT; CDR3: CASSQGYLPQHF
D: NA; V: TRBV16; J: TRBJ2-7; size: NA; DNA: TGTGCCAGCTCCCCTTCTACCTACGAGCAGTACTTC; CDR3: CASSPSTYEQYF
D: NA; V: TRBV9; J: TRBJ2-2; size: NA; DNA: TGTGCCAGCAGCTCAGGGGCCACAGGCGGCACCGGGGAGCTGTTTTTT; CDR3: CASSSGATGGTGELFF
D: NA; V: TRBV27; J: TRBJ2-7; size: NA; DNA: TGTGCCAGCAGCCCCGGGGGTGGCATCGCAGCCTACGAGCAGTACTTC; CDR3: CASSPGGGIAAYEQYF
D: NA; V: TRBV7-2; J: TRBJ2-7; size: NA; DNA: TGTGCCAGCAGCTTCGGACGGGACTCCTACGAGCAGTACTTC; CDR3: CASSFGRDSYEQYF
D: TRBD1; V: TRBV2; J: TRBJ1-6; size: NA; DNA: TGTGCCAGCTGGGGGGACAGGGGAGGATCACCCCTCCACTTT; CDR3: CASWGDRGGSPLHF
D: TRBD2; V: TRBV28; J: TRBJ2-3; size: NA; DNA: TGTGCCAGCTCACCCCTTGTCCTAGCGGGATACACAGATACGCAGTATTTT; CDR3: CASSPLVLAGYTDTQYF
D: TRBD2; V: TRBV19; J: TRBJ2-5; size: NA; DNA: TGTGCCAGTAACGGGGGGACTAGCGGCTCTGGGCAGTACTTC; CDR3: CASNGGTSGSGQYF
D: NA; V: TRBV6-5; J: TRBJ2-2; size: NA; DNA: TGTGCCAGCAGTCAACCCTACAGGGCGGTCGGGGAGCTGTTTTTT; CDR3: CASSQPYRAVGELFF
D: TRBD2; V: TRBV30; J: TRBJ2-1; size: NA; DNA: TGTGCCTGGAGTTTCACTAGCGGGGGGGCTGATGAGCAGTTCTTC; CDR3: CAWSFTSGGADEQFF
D: NA; V: TRBV7-3; J: TRBJ2-2; size: few; DNA: TGTGCCAGCAGCCGGGAAGGAGGGGGCGGCGCGAACACCGGGGAGCTGTTTTTT; CDR3: CASSREGGGGANTGELFF
D: NA; V: TRBV28; J: TRBJ1-2; size: NA; DNA: TGTGCCAGCAGTTTAACCATGGACGGGAGGACCTTC; CDR3: CASSLTMDGRTF
D: TRBD1; V: TRBV19; J: TRBJ2-6; size: NA; DNA: TGTGCCAGTAGTACCGTACCGGGACAGGGACTTCCTGGGGCCAACGTCCTGACTTTC; CDR3: CASSTVPGQGLPGANVLTF
D: NA; V: TRBV6-2/TRBV6-3; J: TRBJ1-5; size: NA; DNA: TGTGCCAGCAGTTATCTGGCTAGCAATCAGCCCCAGCATTTT; CDR3: CASSYLASNQPQHF
D: TRBD1; V: TRBV6-2/TRBV6-3; J: TRBJ2-7; size: NA; DNA: TGTGCCAGCAGTTCCTGGACAGGGCGAAGGTCCTACGAGCAGTACTTC; CDR3: CASSSWTGRRSYEQYF
D: NA; V: TRBV5-1; J: TRBJ2-7; size: NA; DNA: TGCGCCAGCAGCTTGGCCGCGACTGCATCCTACGAGCAGTACTTC; CDR3: CASSLAATASYEQYF
D: NA; V: TRBV19; J: TRBJ1-5; size: NA; DNA: TGTGCCACTGCGGGAGGACCTGATCAGCCCCAGCATTTT; CDR3: CATAGGPDQPQHF
D: NA; V: TRBV28; J: TRBJ1-2; size: NA; DNA: TGTGCCAGCAGTACAGGGAGATTAGGCTACACCTTC; CDR3: CASSTGRLGYTF
D: TRBD2; V: TRBV18; J: TRBJ2-3; size: NA; DNA: TGTGCCAGCTCACTCGTCGTGCTAGCGGGAGTCCCAGATACGCAGTATTTT; CDR3: CASSLVVLAGVPDTQYF
D: TRBD1; V: TRBV7-9; J: TRBJ1-4; size: NA; DNA: TGTGCCGGTACCGGGACAGGGGGAAAAACTAATGAAAAACTGTTTTTT; CDR3: CAGTGTGGKTNEKLFF
D: NA; V: TRBV7-7; J: TRBJ1-2; size: NA; DNA: TGTGCCAGCAGCCCGGCAGGGAGGAAGTATGGCTACACCTTC; CDR3: CASSPAGRKYGYTF
D: NA; V: TRBV7-2; J: TRBJ2-2; size: NA; DNA: TGTGCCAGCAGCTTAGTCAGGGGCACCGGGGAGCTGTTTTTT; CDR3: CASSLVRGTGELFF
D: TRBD1; V: TRBV9; J: TRBJ1-4; size: few; DNA: TGTGCCAGCAGCGGGGACAGCGCAACTAATGAAAAACTGTTTTTT; CDR3: CASSGDSATNEKLFF
D: TRBD1; V: TRBV12-3/TRBV12-4; J: TRBJ2-7; size: NA; DNA: TGTGCCAGCAGTAGACAGGGTTACGAGCAGTACTTC; CDR3: CASSRQGYEQYF
D: NA; V: TRBV19; J: TRBJ1-2; size: NA; DNA: TGTGCCAGTAGTTCCGCCCCCCGGTATGGCTACACCTTC; CDR3: CASSSAPRYGYTF
D: TRBD2; V: TRBV7-7; J: TRBJ2-3; size: NA; DNA: TGTGCCAGCAGCCCACTAGCGGGAGGGCCCGATACGCAGTATTTT; CDR3: CASSPLAGGPDTQYF
D: NA; V: TRBV15; J: TRBJ1-5; size: once; DNA: TGTGCCACCAGCAGAGATCTTTTTAGCAATCAGCCCCAGCATTTT; CDR3: CATSRDLFSNQPQHF
D: TRBD2; V: TRBV19; J: TRBJ2-2; size: NA; DNA: TGTGCCAGTAGTACCACTAGCGGGAGTGTCACCGGGGAGCTGTTTTTT; CDR3: CASSTTSGSVTGELFF
D: TRBD1; V: TRBV19; J: TRBJ1-5; size: NA; DNA: TGTGCCAGTACCGGGGACAGGAATTGGGCTCAGCCCCAGCATTTT; CDR3: CASTGDRNWAQPQHF
D: TRBD2; V: TRBV7-8; J: TRBJ2-5; size: NA; DNA: TGTGCCAGCACCCCGATTGAAACTAGCGGGGGGCTGAAAGAGACCCAGTACTTC; CDR3: CASTPIETSGGLKETQYF
D: NA; V: TRBV4-1; J: TRBJ1-1; size: NA; DNA: TGCGCCAGCAGCCTAAGCGCAGAGGTTAACACTGAAGCTTTCTTT; CDR3: CASSLSAEVNTEAFF
D: NA; V: TRBV6-5; J: TRBJ2-2; size: NA; DNA: TGTGCCAGCAGTCGGGCCAGGGAAACACCCGGGGAGCTGTTTTTT; CDR3: CASSRARETPGELFF
D: NA; V: TRBV12-3/TRBV12-4; J: TRBJ1-1; size: NA; DNA: TGTGCCAGCAGTTTAGCACTAAACACTGAAGCTTTCTTT; CDR3: CASSLALNTEAFF
D: NA; V: TRBV7-2; J: TRBJ1-1; size: NA; DNA: TGTGCCAGCAGCTTCGACAGGAGAACTGAAGCTTTCTTT; CDR3: CASSFDRRTEAFF